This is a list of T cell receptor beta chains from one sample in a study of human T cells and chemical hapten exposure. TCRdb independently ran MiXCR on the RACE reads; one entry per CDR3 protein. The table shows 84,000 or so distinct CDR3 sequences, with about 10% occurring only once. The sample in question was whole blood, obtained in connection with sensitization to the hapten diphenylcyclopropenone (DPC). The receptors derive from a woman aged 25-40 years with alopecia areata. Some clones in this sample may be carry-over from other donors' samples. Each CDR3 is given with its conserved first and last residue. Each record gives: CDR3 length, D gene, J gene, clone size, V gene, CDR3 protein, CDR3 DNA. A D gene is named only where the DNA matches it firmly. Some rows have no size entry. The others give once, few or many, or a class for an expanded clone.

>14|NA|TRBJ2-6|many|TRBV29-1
CSVGLGTGANVLTF
TGCAGCGTTGGGCTCGGGACCGGGGCCAACGTCCTGACTTTC
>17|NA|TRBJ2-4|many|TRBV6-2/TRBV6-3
CASSYSMDGQGRNIQYF
TGTGCCAGCAGTTACTCGATGGACGGGCAGGGGCGGAACATTCAGTACTTC
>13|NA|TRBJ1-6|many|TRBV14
CASSAQKESPLHF
TGTGCCAGCAGTGCACAGAAAGAATCACCCCTCCACTTT
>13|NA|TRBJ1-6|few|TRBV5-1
CASSMDPNSPLHF
TGCGCCAGCAGCATGGACCCCAATTCACCCCTCCACTTT
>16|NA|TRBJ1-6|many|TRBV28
CASNRPGGSYNSPLHF
TGTGCCAGCAATCGGCCCGGCGGTTCCTATAATTCACCCCTCCACTTT
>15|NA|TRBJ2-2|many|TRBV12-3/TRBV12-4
CASSQMGQNTGELFF
TGTGCCAGCAGCCAGATGGGACAGAACACCGGGGAGCTGTTTTTT
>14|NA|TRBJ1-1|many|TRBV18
CASSQSGVNTEAFF
TGTGCCAGCTCCCAATCCGGGGTGAACACTGAAGCTTTCTTT
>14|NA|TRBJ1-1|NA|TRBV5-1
CASSPSTANTEAFF
TGCGCCAGCAGCCCGTCGACAGCGAACACTGAAGCTTTCTTT
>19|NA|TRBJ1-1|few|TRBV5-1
CASSLAGSAGMGFDTEAFF
TGCGCCAGCAGCTTGGCCGGGTCAGCAGGGATGGGGTTCGACACTGAAGCTTTCTTT
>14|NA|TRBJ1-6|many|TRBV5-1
CASSPDSYNSPLHF
TGCGCCAGCAGTCCGGACAGCTATAATTCACCCCTCCACTTT
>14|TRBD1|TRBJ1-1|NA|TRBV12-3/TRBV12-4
CASTGTGRNTEAFF
TGTGCCAGCACCGGGACAGGGAGGAACACTGAAGCTTTCTTT
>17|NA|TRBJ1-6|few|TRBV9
CASSVGPPQTSNSPLHF
TGTGCCAGCAGCGTAGGTCCACCACAAACGTCCAATTCACCCCTCCACTTT
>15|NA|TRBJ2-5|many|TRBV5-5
CASSLPSPSQETQYF
TGTGCCAGCAGCTTGCCCAGCCCCTCCCAAGAGACCCAGTACTTC
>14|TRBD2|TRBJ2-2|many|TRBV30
CAWSGGLTVGELFF
TGTGCCTGGAGCGGGGGACTAACAGTCGGGGAGCTGTTTTTT
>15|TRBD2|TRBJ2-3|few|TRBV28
CASSPTGLAGDTQYF
TGTGCCAGCAGCCCCACCGGACTAGCGGGAGATACGCAGTATTTT
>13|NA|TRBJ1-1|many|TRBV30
CACYGQSNTEAFF
TGTGCCTGCTATGGACAGTCAAACACTGAAGCTTTCTTT
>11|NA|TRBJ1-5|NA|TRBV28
CASSFGQPQHF
TGTGCCAGCAGTTTTGGGCAGCCCCAGCATTTT
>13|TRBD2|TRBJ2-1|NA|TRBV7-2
CASSAKGSSGRFF
TGTGCCAGCAGCGCGAAGGGGTCTAGCGGACGGTTCTTC
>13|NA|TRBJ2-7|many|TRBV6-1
CASKRRGAGEQYF
TGTGCCAGCAAGAGAAGGGGGGCAGGCGAGCAGTACTTC
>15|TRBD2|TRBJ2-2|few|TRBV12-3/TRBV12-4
CASRGLAGPTGELFF
TGTGCCAGCAGGGGACTAGCGGGACCAACCGGGGAGCTGTTTTTT
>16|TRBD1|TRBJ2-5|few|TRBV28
CASSRRTGANQETQYF
TGTGCCAGCAGCAGACGGACAGGGGCAAACCAAGAGACCCAGTACTTC
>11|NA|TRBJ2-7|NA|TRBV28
CASSMGYEQYF
TGTGCCAGCAGTATGGGATACGAGCAGTACTTC
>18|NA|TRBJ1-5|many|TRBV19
CASRALVYRDKKGQPQHF
TGTGCCAGTAGGGCTTTGGTGTATAGGGACAAAAAAGGGCAGCCCCAGCATTTT
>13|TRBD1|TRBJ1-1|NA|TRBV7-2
CASSFSGQGEAFF
TGTGCCAGCAGCTTCTCGGGACAGGGAGAAGCTTTCTTT
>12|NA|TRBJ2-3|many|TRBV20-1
CSARVSTDTQYF
TGCAGTGCTAGAGTCAGCACAGATACGCAGTATTTT
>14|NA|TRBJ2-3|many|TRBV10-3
CAISVLQDTDTQYF
TGTGCCATCAGTGTCTTGCAGGACACAGATACGCAGTATTTT
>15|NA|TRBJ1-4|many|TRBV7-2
CASSDRQYSDEKLFF
TGTGCCAGCAGCGACCGGCAGTACTCGGATGAAAAACTGTTTTTT
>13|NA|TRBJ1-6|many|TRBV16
CASSQQGGSPLHF
TGTGCCAGCAGCCAACAAGGAGGGTCACCCCTCCACTTT
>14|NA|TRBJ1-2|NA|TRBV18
CASSPARANYGYTF
TGTGCCAGCTCACCTGCCAGGGCCAACTATGGCTACACCTTC
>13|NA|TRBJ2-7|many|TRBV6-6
CASSYDNQDEQYF
TGTGCCAGCAGTTATGACAACCAGGACGAGCAGTACTTC
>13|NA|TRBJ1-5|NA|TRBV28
CALRGGPNQPQHF
TGTGCCCTGCGGGGGGGCCCCAATCAGCCCCAGCATTTT
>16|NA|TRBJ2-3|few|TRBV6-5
CASSYSLGGSTDTQYF
TGTGCCAGCAGTTACTCTCTGGGCGGAAGCACAGATACGCAGTATTTT
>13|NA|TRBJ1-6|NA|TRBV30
CAYQSESNSPLHF
TGTGCCTACCAGTCGGAATCCAATTCACCCCTCCACTTT
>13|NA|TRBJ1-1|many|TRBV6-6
CASSYGQQTEAFF
TGTGCCAGCAGTTACGGACAGCAAACTGAAGCTTTCTTT
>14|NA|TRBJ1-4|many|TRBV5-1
CASSLFERQEKLFF
TGCGCCAGCAGCTTGTTTGAACGTCAAGAAAAACTGTTTTTT
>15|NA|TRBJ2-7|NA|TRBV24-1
CATSDSQGISYEQYF
TGTGCCACCAGTGATTCCCAGGGGATCTCCTACGAGCAGTACTTC
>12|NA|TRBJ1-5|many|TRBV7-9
CASSTDGQPQHF
TGTGCCAGCAGCACCGACGGTCAGCCCCAGCATTTT
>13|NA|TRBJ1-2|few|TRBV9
CASSAVSGYGYTF
TGTGCCAGCAGTGCCGTTTCCGGCTATGGCTACACCTTC
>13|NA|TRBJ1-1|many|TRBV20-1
CSARQSQDTEAFF
TGCAGTGCTAGACAGTCGCAAGACACTGAAGCTTTCTTT
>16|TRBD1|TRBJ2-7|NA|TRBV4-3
CASSLTTGNRPYEQYF
TGCGCCAGCAGCCTTACGACAGGGAATCGTCCTTACGAGCAGTACTTC
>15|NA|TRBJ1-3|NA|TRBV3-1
CASSSWTEPGDTIYF
TGTGCCAGCAGCTCCTGGACGGAACCCGGGGACACCATATATTTT
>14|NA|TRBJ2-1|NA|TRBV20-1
CSAARQGLNNEQFF
TGCAGTGCTGCCCGACAGGGACTCAACAATGAGCAGTTCTTC
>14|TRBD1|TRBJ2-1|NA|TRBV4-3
CASSQTDRDHEQFF
TGCGCCAGCAGCCAAACAGACAGGGACCATGAGCAGTTCTTC
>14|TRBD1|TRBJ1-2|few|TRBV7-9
CASSLGDRNYGYTF
TGTGCCAGCAGCTTGGGGGACAGAAACTATGGCTACACCTTC
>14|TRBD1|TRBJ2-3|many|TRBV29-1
CSVILGQGADTQYF
TGCAGCGTTATACTCGGACAGGGAGCAGATACGCAGTATTTT
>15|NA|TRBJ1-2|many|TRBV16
CASSQKRQVYDGYTF
TGTGCCAGCAGCCAGAAAAGACAGGTTTACGATGGCTACACCTTC
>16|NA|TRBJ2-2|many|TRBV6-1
CASSEAAGTWAGELFF
TGTGCCAGCAGTGAAGCGGCGGGAACATGGGCCGGGGAGCTGTTTTTT
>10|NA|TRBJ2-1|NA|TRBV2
CASRAVQQFF
TGTGCCAGTCGAGCGGTACAGCAGTTCTTC
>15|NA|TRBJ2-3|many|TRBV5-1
CASSLAGNPTDTQYF
TGCGCCAGCAGCTTGGCCGGGAACCCCACAGATACGCAGTATTTT
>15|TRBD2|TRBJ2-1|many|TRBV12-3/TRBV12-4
CASTSLAGPFNEQFF
TGTGCCAGCACCTCCCTAGCGGGTCCTTTCAATGAGCAGTTCTTC
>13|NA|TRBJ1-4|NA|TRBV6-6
CASSSQGNEKLFF
TGTGCCAGCAGTTCACAGGGTAATGAAAAACTGTTTTTT
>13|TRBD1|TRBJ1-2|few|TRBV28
CASSYGQGHGYTF
TGTGCCAGCAGTTACGGACAGGGGCACGGCTACACCTTC
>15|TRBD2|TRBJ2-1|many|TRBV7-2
CASSLLAVAYNEQFF
TGTGCCAGCAGCTTACTAGCGGTCGCCTACAATGAGCAGTTCTTC